Here is one TCR beta chain with its context. Its antigen is unknown. The germline gives CDR1 SQVTM, CDR2 ANQGSEA. The CDR3 contains 15 residues. Between the trimmed V and J ends, which lost 6 bases and 4 bases, there was a span of 18 bases. These data originate in a study of T cell responses to AZD1222 COVID-19 vaccine. The table came from immunoSEQ multiplex PCR; TCRdb's copy has only in-frame clones and leaves some out. Among about 110,000 clones listed, 70% to 90% were seen once. Whole-study results and caveats: Researchers report vaccine-associated CD4 TCRs spanning spike, with dominance at 160-218 and 743-854.

This sequence originates from an adult in good health. The chain recombines TRBV29-1 with TRBJ2-2, with a tentative D call TRBD1 (5 bases). This material consisted of peripheral blood, taken on day 0 of AZD1222 vaccination. CDR3 sequence reads: CSVAGRYQGTGELFF. The CDR3 nucleotides are TGCAGCGTCGCCGGTCGGTACCAGGGCACCGGGGAGCTGTTTTTT.